These 24 T cell receptor beta chains were all obtained from the same sample, sequenced in a study of lymphopenia after photon versus proton radiotherapy. Using immunoSEQ multiplex PCR, the repertoire was profiled, and TCRdb retains in-frame clones only, with some absent. The sample carries around 160,000 clones, 75% to 90% recorded once. Here the sequenced sample was peripheral blood, taken from a patient treated with photon-based radiotherapy. These receptors all stem from a man aged 50 to 59 with gastric cancer.

The chain combines TRBV5-1 with TRBJ1-2; a possible D gene is TRBD1 (5 bases). The V end was cut by 3 bases, the J end by 4 bases, with 13 bases between. Per the germline V gene, CDR1 is SGHRS and CDR2 is YFSETQ. The CDR3 is 14 residues long. The CDR3 sequence: CASSSSGTAYGYTF. In DNA, the CDR3 is TGCGCCAGCAGCTCCTCCGGGACGGCCTATGGCTACACCTTC.

This chain connects TRBV7-9 to TRBJ2-2; TRBD1 aligns across 7 bases. The germline CDR1 and CDR2 sequences are SEHNR and FQNEAQ (reference sequence). V shed 5 bases, J shed 1 base, and the junction held 7 bases outside the gene matches. This CDR3 spans 16 amino acids. DNA of the CDR3: TGTGCCAGCAGCCCCAGCCGGACAGGGAACACCGGGGAGCTGTTTTTT. It translates to CASSPSRTGNTGELFF.

The count of this clone is one. The J gene is TRBJ2-5, the V gene TRBV2, with a possible D match to TRBD1 (5 bases). The germline V gene has CDR1 SNHLY and CDR2 FYNNEI. Trimming removed 7 bases from V and 5 bases from J, with 14 bases in between. The CDR3 spans 13 residues. Here the CDR3 DNA reads TGTGCCAGCAATAGGGGATCAATGGAGACCCAGTACTTC. Amino acids: CASNRGSMETQYF.

This clone showed up just once. This rearrangement joins TRBV7-2 to TRBJ2-7; 15 nucleotides match TRBD2. The CDR3 runs 16 residues. Germline loops: CDR1 SGHTA, CDR2 FQGNSA. V lost 4 bases and J lost 4; bases outside the gene matches: 5. CDR3 protein: CASSSSGTSGRYEQYF. CDR3 coding DNA: TGTGCCAGCAGCTCAAGCGGGACTAGCGGGAGGTACGAGCAGTACTTC. The variable domain in full, completed from reference TRBV7-2 and TRBJ2-7, reads GAGVSQSPSNKVTEKGKDVELRCDPISGHTALYWYRQSLGQGLEFLIYFQGNSAPDKSGLPSDRFSAERTGGSVSTLTIQRTQQEDSAVYLCASSSSGTSGRYEQYFGPGTRLTVT.

This sequence joins TRBV20-1 and TRBJ2-7; the D is unclear. The CDR3 length is 10 residues. Germline V CDR1 and CDR2: DFQATT, SNEGSKA (reference sequence). The ends were cut back, 6 bases at V and 5 bases at J, with 8 bases in the middle. The chain's CDR3 is CSADLNEQYF. DNA for the CDR3: TGCAGTGCGGACCTAAACGAGCAGTACTTC.

The chain links TRBV27 to TRBJ2-5; D possibly corresponds to TRBD1 (6 bases). Looked up from germline, CDR1 is MNHEY and CDR2 is SMNVEV (reference sequence). V lost 5 bases and J 5 bases, leaving 18 bases between the germline ends. The CDR3 runs to 15 residues. Here the CDR3 reads CASSLKTQGRETQYF. CDR3 coding DNA: TGTGCCAGCAGTCTGAAGACGCAGGGGCGCGAGACCCAGTACTTC.

The J gene is TRBJ1-5, the V gene TRBV9; 7 bases are shared with TRBD1. With V trimmed by 0 bases and J by 3 bases, 3 bases remained unmatched. There are 15 residues in the CDR3. CDR1 SGDLS and CDR2 YYNGEE come from the germline V gene. The CDR3 spells CASSVGGTDNQPQHF. The CDR3 nucleotides read TGTGCCAGCAGCGTAGGAGGGACAGACAATCAGCCCCAGCATTTT.

The J gene is TRBJ2-2, the V gene TRBV14; 8 bases map to TRBD1. The germline V gene encodes CDR1 SGHDN and CDR2 FVKESK. The CDR3 covers 16 residues. V gave up 1 base and J gave up 5 bases; unmatched junction bases: 6. CDR3 DNA sequence: TGTGCCAGCAGCCAAGTCAGGACAGGGCTAACCGGGGAGCTGTTTTTT. Its protein product is CASSQVRTGLTGELFF.

The chain is built from TRBV6-1 and TRBJ2-3, with TRBD2 matching 8 bases. This CDR3 comprises 15 residues. Germline V lookup: CDR1 MNHNS, CDR2 SASEGT. With V trimmed by 3 bases and J by 2 bases, 4 bases remained unmatched. The CDR3 bases are TGTGCCAGCAGTGAGAGCGGGAGAGACACAGATACGCAGTATTTT. Encoded protein: CASSESGRDTDTQYF.

The chain recombines TRBV6-5 with TRBJ2-7; 7 nucleotides match TRBD2. V was pared by 8 bases and J by 2 bases, with 9 bases of the junction left unmatched. CDR1 MNHEY and CDR2 SVGAGI come from the germline V gene. The CDR3 runs 14 residues. The CDR3 bases are TGTGCCAGCGAGGGGCGGGAGCGGACCTACGAGCAGTACTTC. Protein sequence: CASEGRERTYEQYF.

V is TRBV7-2 and J is TRBJ1-5; D may be TRBD1 (6 bases). Trimming removed 2 bases from V and 7 bases from J, with 12 bases in between. Germline loops: CDR1 SGHTA, CDR2 FQGNSA. There are 14 residues in the CDR3. The CDR3 loop is CASSLIQGSQPQHF. In nucleotides, the CDR3 is TGTGCCAGCAGCTTAATACAGGGCAGCCAGCCCCAGCATTTT.

This sequence joins TRBV5-5 and TRBJ1-4; D remains unclear. From germline, CDR1 is SGHKS and CDR2 YYEKEE (reference sequence). Trimming cost V 4 bases and J 6 bases, with 16 bases left between them. The CDR3 extends over 15 amino acids. This chain's CDR3 is CASSPARGRDEKLFF. The DNA of the CDR3 is TGTGCCAGCAGCCCCGCCCGGGGAAGAGATGAAAAACTGTTTTTT.

V usage is TRBV18 and J usage is TRBJ1-1, with a weak D call TRBD1 (6 bases). CDR3 size: 14 residues. With 2 bases removed from V and 6 bases from J, the gap between germline ends came to 13 bases. Per germline, CDR1 KGHSH and CDR2 LQKENI. CDR3 sequence reads: CASSPTSGDAEAFF. The CDR3 DNA reads TGTGCCAGCTCACCAACCTCAGGGGACGCTGAAGCTTTCTTT.

This clone was counted a few times. V usage is TRBV5-1 and J usage is TRBJ2-5; 8 nucleotides match TRBD1. Germline trimming cut 1 base from V and 5 bases from J; bases unmatched to any gene: 7. Per germline, CDR1 SGHRS and CDR2 YFSETQ. This CDR3 is 15 amino acids long. In DNA, the CDR3 is TGCGCCAGCAGCTTGTGGGACAGGAAAGGGGAGACCCAGTACTTC. It encodes CASSLWDRKGETQYF.

This sequence joins TRBV6-6 and TRBJ2-1; D unresolved. Germline lookup yields CDR1 MNHNY and CDR2 SVGAGI (reference sequence). Trimming removed 4 bases from V and 6 bases from J, with 10 bases in between. The length of the CDR3 is 13 residues. Here the CDR3 reads CASSLGITNEQFF. CDR3 bases: TGTGCCAGCAGTTTGGGGATCACCAATGAGCAGTTCTTC.

The genes are TRBV5-6 and TRBJ1-1; 12 nucleotides match TRBD1. After removal of 3 bases from V and 1 base from J, the junction contained 4 bases not matched to a gene. The germline CDR1 and CDR2 sequences are SGHDT and YYEEEE. The CDR3 sequence is 16 residues long. CDR3 loop: CASSWGQGAWNTEAFF. CDR3 DNA sequence: TGTGCCAGCAGCTGGGGACAGGGGGCCTGGAACACTGAAGCTTTCTTT.

As to this clone: This CDR3 is also generated by other DNA sequences in the sample. This sequence joins TRBV7-6 and TRBJ2-5; D not resolved. CDR3 length: 11 residues. The germline V gene has CDR1 SGHVS and CDR2 FNYEAQ. V shed 3 bases and J shed 5 bases, with 4 bases lying between them. Here the CDR3 DNA reads TGTGCCAGCAGCTTTGGGGAGACCCAGTACTTC. It translates to CASSFGETQYF.

This chain links TRBV7-2 with TRBJ2-5; 9 bases align to TRBD2. This CDR3 is built from 16 residues. V gave up 5 bases and J gave up 2 bases; unmatched junction bases: 9. Germline values: CDR1 SGHTA, CDR2 FQGNSA. CDR3 nucleotides: TGTGCCAGCAGCCCAGGTATGACTAGCGGACAAGAGACCCAGTACTTC. As protein: CASSPGMTSGQETQYF.

The chain carries TRBV25-1 and TRBJ2-7; 8 nucleotides match TRBD2. The germline gives CDR1 MGHDK, CDR2 SYGVNS. CDR3 size: 13 residues. Trimming cost V 2 bases and J 3 bases; bases outside gene matches: 0. The CDR3 nucleotides are TGTGCCAGCAGTGAACTAGCGGGCTACGAGCAGTACTTC. It specifies CASSELAGYEQYF.

V gene TRBV11-2 combines with J gene TRBJ2-1, with D unresolved. Trimming stripped 2 bases from V and 11 bases from J, with 13 bases between. CDR1 and CDR2 from the germline V gene are SGHAT and FQNNGV. The CDR3 runs to 13 residues. CDR3 coding DNA: TGTGCCAGCAGCTTAAGCCACTATAAGAAGCAGTTCTTC. Protein product: CASSLSHYKKQFF.

The rearrangement joins TRBV5-1 to TRBJ2-3; D is perhaps TRBD1 (5 bases). The germline V gene encodes CDR1 SGHRS and CDR2 YFSETQ. V lost 5 bases to trimming and J lost 1 base, with 20 bases between them. The CDR3 runs 17 residues. For the CDR3, the DNA is TGCGCCAGCAGTTCCACAGGATATAGCACGGGCACAGATACGCAGTATTTT. Its translation is CASSSTGYSTGTDTQYF. Full variable domain (missing parts from reference TRBV5-1 and TRBJ2-3): KAGVTQTPRYLIKTRGQQVTLSCSPISGHRSVSWYQQTPGQGLQFLFEYFSETQRNKGNFPGRFSGRQFSNSRSEMNVSTLELGDSALYLCASSSTGYSTGTDTQYFGPGTRLTVL.

The rearrangement joins TRBV4-2 to TRBJ1-5, with 10 positions matching TRBD1. CDR1 is LGHNA, CDR2 YNFKEQ, per germline. This CDR3 is 16 amino acids long. Germline trimming cut 2 bases from V and 5 bases from J; bases unmatched to any gene: 6. The CDR3, as DNA: TGTGCCAGCAGCCAATCATCGACAGGGGGCTATCAGCCCCAGCATTTT. Protein: CASSQSSTGGYQPQHF.

The chain combines TRBV5-6 with TRBJ2-5, with D perhaps TRBD2 (6 bases). Germline V gene sequence: CDR1 SGHDT, CDR2 YYEEEE. With 0 bases removed from V and 1 base from J, the gap between germline ends came to 7 bases. The CDR3 totals 14 residues. The CDR3 spells CASSLGGTQETQYF. In nucleotides, the CDR3 is TGTGCCAGCAGCTTGGGCGGGACCCAAGAGACCCAGTACTTC.

The genes are TRBV6-6 and TRBJ1-1; D remains unclear. Per the germline V gene, CDR1 is MNHNY and CDR2 is SVGAGI (reference sequence). CDR3 length equals 11 residues. V lost 10 bases and J 5 bases, leaving 11 bases between the germline ends. The CDR3: CAISRETEAFF. The CDR3, as DNA: TGTGCCATCTCTCGGGAAACTGAAGCTTTCTTT.